This T cell receptor (beta chain) was found in a study of control samples from healthy donors and cancer patients. Germline values: CDR1 LNHNV, CDR2 YYDKDF (reference sequence). Between the trimmed V and J ends, which lost 2 bases and 7 bases, there was a span of 15 bases. The CDR3 runs to 14 residues. Repertoires were generated with immunoSEQ multiplex PCR, while TCRdb's copy carries only in-frame clones and drops some. This table holds more than 85,000 clones, roughly 89% found once. The chain joins TRBV15 to TRBJ2-7; D is unclear. Sequenced material: blood. This receptor was identified in a woman aged 50 to 65 in good health. This chain's CDR3 is CATSRLDSPREQYF. The CDR3 DNA reads TGTGCCACCAGCAGACTCGACTCCCCTCGAGAGCAGTACTTC.